A selection of T cell receptor beta chains follows, all from one sample in a study of T cell responses to AZD1222 COVID-19 vaccine. Profiled with immunoSEQ multiplex PCR; TCRdb holds only in-frame clones, not every one. Here the sample spans about 64,000 clones, about 80% being singletons. Sequencing was performed on peripheral blood, taken 28 days after the second AZD1222 dose. Source of these receptors: an adult who received the AZD1222 COVID-19 vaccine. Each CDR3 is given with its conserved first and last residue. A D gene is named only where the DNA matches it firmly. Rows give clone size only sometimes, using once, few, many, or a class for an expanded clone.

d_gene: .; abundance: few; v_gene: TRBV5-1; j_gene: TRBJ1-2; CDR3aa: CASSLEAVSYYGYTF; CDR3nt: TGCGCCAGCAGCTTGGAGGCAGTCTCTTACTATGGCTACACCTTC
d_gene: .; abundance: .; v_gene: TRBV29-1; j_gene: TRBJ1-5; CDR3aa: CSVEEGANQPQHF; CDR3nt: TGCAGCGTTGAAGAGGGGGCGAATCAGCCCCAGCATTTT
d_gene: .; abundance: .; v_gene: TRBV13; j_gene: TRBJ2-3; CDR3aa: CASSLERLARSDTQYF; CDR3nt: TGTGCCAGCAGCTTAGAAAGGCTAGCGCGCTCAGATACGCAGTATTTT
d_gene: .; abundance: .; v_gene: TRBV5-1; j_gene: TRBJ2-1; CDR3aa: CASSSGILYNNEQFF; CDR3nt: TGCGCCAGCAGCTCGGGGATCCTTTATAACAATGAGCAGTTCTTC
d_gene: .; abundance: .; v_gene: TRBV12-3/TRBV12-4; j_gene: TRBJ2-5; CDR3aa: CASSEGHQETQYF; CDR3nt: TGTGCCAGCAGCGAGGGCCACCAAGAGACCCAGTACTTC
d_gene: TRBD2; abundance: .; v_gene: TRBV7-9; j_gene: TRBJ2-1; CDR3aa: CASSLMGVAGGPVEQFF; CDR3nt: TGTGCCAGCAGCTTAATGGGTGTAGCGGGGGGGCCGGTTGAGCAGTTCTTC
d_gene: .; abundance: .; v_gene: TRBV2; j_gene: TRBJ1-2; CDR3aa: CASVVTQNYGYTF; CDR3nt: TGTGCCAGCGTAGTTACACAGAACTATGGCTACACCTTC
d_gene: .; abundance: .; v_gene: TRBV28; j_gene: TRBJ2-5; CDR3aa: CASSRTGQETQYF; CDR3nt: TGTGCCAGCAGCAGGACGGGCCAAGAGACCCAGTACTTC
d_gene: .; abundance: .; v_gene: TRBV5-3; j_gene: TRBJ2-7; CDR3aa: CARSLSGVDRPCYEQYF; CDR3nt: TGTGCCAGAAGCTTGAGCGGGGTGGACAGGCCCTGCTACGAGCAGTACTTC
d_gene: TRBD2; abundance: .; v_gene: TRBV7-9; j_gene: TRBJ2-7; CDR3aa: CAAGLAGAYEQYF; CDR3nt: TGTGCCGCGGGACTAGCGGGGGCCTACGAGCAGTACTTC
d_gene: .; abundance: once; v_gene: TRBV11-2; j_gene: TRBJ1-6; CDR3aa: CASSLTGGNSPLHF; CDR3nt: TGTGCCAGCAGCCTGACCGGGGGCAATTCACCCCTCCACTTT
d_gene: .; abundance: .; v_gene: TRBV12-3/TRBV12-4; j_gene: TRBJ1-2; CDR3aa: CASGPLDGYTF; CDR3nt: TGTGCCAGCGGTCCCTTGGATGGCTACACCTTC
d_gene: .; abundance: .; v_gene: TRBV4-1; j_gene: TRBJ1-6; CDR3aa: CASSQADLGNSPLHF; CDR3nt: TGCGCCAGCAGCCAAGCGGACCTAGGGAATTCACCCCTCCACTTT
d_gene: .; abundance: .; v_gene: TRBV7-9; j_gene: TRBJ2-4; CDR3aa: CASSPPGLKNIQYF; CDR3nt: TGTGCCAGCAGTCCCCCAGGGCTGAAAAACATTCAGTACTTC
d_gene: .; abundance: .; v_gene: TRBV2; j_gene: TRBJ2-5; CDR3aa: CASSRTERQETQYF; CDR3nt: TGTGCCAGCAGTCGGACAGAACGTCAAGAGACCCAGTACTTC
d_gene: .; abundance: .; v_gene: TRBV10-1; j_gene: TRBJ2-5; CDR3aa: CASRQGRERTQYF; CDR3nt: TGCGCCAGCAGACAGGGCAGGGAAAGGACCCAGTACTTC
d_gene: .; abundance: once; v_gene: TRBV19; j_gene: TRBJ2-1; CDR3aa: CASSIQNNEQFF; CDR3nt: TGTGCCAGTAGTATACAGAACAATGAGCAGTTCTTC
d_gene: .; abundance: few; v_gene: TRBV6-2/TRBV6-3; j_gene: TRBJ1-3; CDR3aa: CASSDPKTMSSGNTIYF; CDR3nt: TGTGCCAGCAGTGACCCAAAAACGATGAGCTCTGGAAACACCATATATTTT
d_gene: .; abundance: .; v_gene: TRBV6-5; j_gene: TRBJ1-1; CDR3aa: CASINPGPNTEAFF; CDR3nt: TGTGCCAGCATCAACCCCGGGCCGAACACTGAAGCTTTCTTT
d_gene: TRBD1; abundance: .; v_gene: TRBV27; j_gene: TRBJ1-2; CDR3aa: CASSSTGVGYTF; CDR3nt: TGTGCCAGCAGTTCGACAGGGGTTGGCTACACCTTC
d_gene: TRBD2; abundance: .; v_gene: TRBV20-1; j_gene: TRBJ2-1; CDR3aa: CSATRLAGEFF; CDR3nt: TGCAGTGCTACCCGGCTAGCGGGGGAGTTCTTC
d_gene: TRBD1; abundance: medium-sized; v_gene: TRBV19; j_gene: TRBJ1-5; CDR3aa: CATNNMAGGYVQPQHF; CDR3nt: TGTGCCACAAATAATATGGCAGGGGGATACGTCCAGCCCCAGCATTTT